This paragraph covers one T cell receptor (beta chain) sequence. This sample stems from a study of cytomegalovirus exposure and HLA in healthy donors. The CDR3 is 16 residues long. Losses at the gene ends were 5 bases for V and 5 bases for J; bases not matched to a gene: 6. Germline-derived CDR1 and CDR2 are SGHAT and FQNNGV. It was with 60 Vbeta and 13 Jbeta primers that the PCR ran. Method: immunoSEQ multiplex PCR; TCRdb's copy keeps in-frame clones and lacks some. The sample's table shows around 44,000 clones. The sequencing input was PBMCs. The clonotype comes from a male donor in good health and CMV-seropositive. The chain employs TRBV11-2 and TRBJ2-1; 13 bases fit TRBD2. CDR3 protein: CASSPTSGGVHNEQFF. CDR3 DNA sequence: TGTGCCAGCAGCCCTACTAGCGGGGGGGTACACAATGAGCAGTTCTTC.